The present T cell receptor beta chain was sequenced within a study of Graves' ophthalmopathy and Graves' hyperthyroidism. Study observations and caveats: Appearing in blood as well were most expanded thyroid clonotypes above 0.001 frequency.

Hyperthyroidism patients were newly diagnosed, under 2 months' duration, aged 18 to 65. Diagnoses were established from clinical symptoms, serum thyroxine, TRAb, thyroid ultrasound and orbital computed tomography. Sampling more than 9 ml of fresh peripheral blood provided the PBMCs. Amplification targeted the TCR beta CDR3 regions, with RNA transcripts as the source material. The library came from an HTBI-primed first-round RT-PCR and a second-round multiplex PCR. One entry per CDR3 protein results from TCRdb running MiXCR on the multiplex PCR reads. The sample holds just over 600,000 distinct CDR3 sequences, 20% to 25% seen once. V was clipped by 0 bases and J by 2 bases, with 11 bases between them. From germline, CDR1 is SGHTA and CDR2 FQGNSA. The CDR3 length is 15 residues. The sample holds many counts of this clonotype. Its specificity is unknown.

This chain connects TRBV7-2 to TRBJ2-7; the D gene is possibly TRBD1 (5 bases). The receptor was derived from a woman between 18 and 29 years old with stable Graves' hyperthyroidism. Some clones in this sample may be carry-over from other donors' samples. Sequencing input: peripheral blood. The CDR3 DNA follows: TGTGCCAGCAGCTTAGCAGGGGCCTTGGCCTACGAGCAGTACTTC. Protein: CASSLAGALAYEQYF.